The TCR beta chain described here comes from a study of human T cells and chemical hapten exposure. At the level of the study: Per-sample variation in TCR yield stemmed mainly from small pooled library volume differences. Study observations and caveats: Following DPC sensitization, TCRs present above 1 in 1000 frequency showed no change.

Within the library, unique molecular identifiers were attached to each individual cDNA molecule. As processed by the authors: Over 95,000 TCRs per sample was the median, with a range of roughly 23,224 to 750,000. From the reads, TCRdb called clonotypes with MiXCR, one entry per CDR3 protein. The V and J calls shown here were made by TCRdb, not taken from the authors' results. In the table there are 95,000 to 150,000 distinct CDR3 sequences, around 9% of which are singletons. The J segment lost 9 bases and the V segment lost 4 bases, leaving 8 bases of the junction unmatched. The CDR3 totals 15 residues. From germline, CDR1 is SGHVS and CDR2 FQNEAQ. A word on this clonotype: The antigen is undetermined.

Someone pulled total RNA out of unfractionated whole blood. The sequenced material came from whole blood. The TCR was taken from a human donor in good health. Some clones in this sample may be carry-over from other donors' samples. The chain combines TRBV7-8 with TRBJ1-5; 11 nucleotides match TRBD1. For the CDR3, the DNA is TGTGCCAGCAGCTGGGGACAGGGGGGGAAGTCGCCCCAGCATTTT. Protein product: CASSWGQGGKSPQHF. Combining the CDR3 with reference TRBV7-8 and TRBJ1-5 gives the whole variable domain GAGVSQSPRYKVAKRGQDVALRCDPISGHVSLFWYQQALGQGPEFLTYFQNEAQLDKSGLPSDRFFAERPEGSVSTLKIQRTQQEDSAVYLCASSWGQGGKSPQHFGDGTRLSIL.